This TCR beta chain comes out of a study of blood T cell repertoires in COVID-19. CDR3 length: 14 residues. CDR1 SQVTM and CDR2 ANQGSEA come from the germline V gene. The J segment lost 1 base and the V segment lost 6 bases, leaving 7 bases of the junction unmatched. Libraries were prepared by immunoSEQ multiplex PCR; TCRdb keeps only in-frame clonotypes and omits some of them. The repertoire includes about 250,000 clones, around 89% of them detected once, and 6% to 6.5% sits in the top ten. The TCR sequence derives from a woman in her 30s with COVID-19, enrolled during active disease. What was sequenced was peripheral blood. J is TRBJ2-3 and V is TRBV29-1; TRBD1 aligns across 7 bases. The CDR3 loop reads CSVLKTGGTDTQYF. CDR3 nucleotide sequence: TGCAGCGTACTTAAAACAGGGGGCACAGATACGCAGTATTTT.